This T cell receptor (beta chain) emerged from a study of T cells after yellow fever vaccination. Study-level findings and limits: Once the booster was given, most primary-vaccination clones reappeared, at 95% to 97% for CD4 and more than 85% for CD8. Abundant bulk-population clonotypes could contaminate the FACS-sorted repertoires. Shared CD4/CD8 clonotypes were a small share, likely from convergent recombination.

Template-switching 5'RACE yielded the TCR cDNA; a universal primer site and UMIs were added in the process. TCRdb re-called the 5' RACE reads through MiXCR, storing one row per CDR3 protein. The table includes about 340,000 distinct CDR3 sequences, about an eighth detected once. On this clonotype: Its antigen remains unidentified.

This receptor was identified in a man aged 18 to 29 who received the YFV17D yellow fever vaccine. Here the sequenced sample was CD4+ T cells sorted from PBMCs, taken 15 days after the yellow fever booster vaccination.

CDR3 nucleotides: TGTGCCAGCGCCCAGTCTTGGGGAGATACGCAGTATTTT. Amino acid sequence: CASAQSWGDTQYF. The chain employs TRBV7-2 and TRBJ2-3, with D unresolved. Trimming pared 8 bases from V and 5 bases from J, leaving 14 bases between. CDR1 SGHTA and CDR2 FQGNSA come from the germline V gene. This CDR3 is 13 amino acids long. The full variable domain, rest sourced from reference TRBV7-2 and TRBJ2-3, is GAGVSQSPSNKVTEKGKDVELRCDPISGHTALYWYRQSLGQGLEFLIYFQGNSAPDKSGLPSDRFSAERTGGSVSTLTIQRTQQEDSAVYLCASAQSWGDTQYFGPGTRLTVL.